Each of the 6 T cell receptor beta chains below was sequenced from the same sample in a study of Ad26.COV2.S vaccination and SARS-CoV-2 variants. Here immunoSEQ multiplex PCR was the method, and the copy in TCRdb shows in-frame clones only, minus some. The data hold approximately 360,000 clones, with 80% to 90% observed a single time. Stated treatment: some 20 received Ad26.COV2.S at low or high dose, single or two shots; five or six received placebo; per-sample allocation not given. Sampling was performed 63 days after the first vaccine or placebo injection. The input for sequencing was peripheral blood, taken in a trial of Ad26.COV2.S vaccine versus placebo. These receptors all come from a person between 18 and 59 years old who received the Ad26.COV2.S COVID-19 vaccine or a placebo.

This chain uses TRBV2 with TRBJ2-7; possible D gene TRBD1, 5 bases. CDR3 length: 13 amino acids. V lost 1 base to trimming and J lost 2 bases, with 6 bases between them. Germline V lookup: CDR1 SNHLY, CDR2 FYNNEI. The CDR3 DNA is TGTGCCAGCAGTGAAGGGACACCCTACGAGCAGTACTTC. This translates into CASSEGTPYEQYF. The whole variable domain, remainder taken from reference TRBV2 and TRBJ2-7, is EPEVTQTPSHQVTQMGQEVILRCVPISNHLYFYWYRQILGQKVEFLVSFYNNEISEKSEIFDDQFSVERPDGSNFTLKIRSTKLEDSAMYFCASSEGTPYEQYFGPGTRLTVT.

The chain uses TRBV10-2 and TRBJ2-1; D uncertain. V was cut by 0 bases and J by 0 bases, with 9 bases left in between. The CDR3 length is 16 residues. Germline V gives CDR1 WSHSY, CDR2 SAAADI. CDR3 DNA: TGCGCCAGCAGTGAGTCCACGGGCTACTCCTACAATGAGCAGTTCTTC. Translated: CASSESTGYSYNEQFF.

The chain employs TRBV29-1 and TRBJ2-2, with D perhaps matching TRBD2 (6 bases). Germline loops: CDR1 SQVTM, CDR2 ANQGSEA. This CDR3 spans 13 amino acids. The V and J ends lost 6 bases and 8 bases respectively, with 16 bases between them. In DNA, the CDR3 is TGCAGCGTCCGGGGGACTGCCATAGGGGAGCTGTTTTTT. Amino acid sequence: CSVRGTAIGELFF.

The chain employs TRBV28 and TRBJ1-2, with no clear D. Germline values: CDR1 MDHEN, CDR2 SYDVKM. The CDR3 covers 12 residues. V was pared by 4 bases and J by 2 bases, with 5 bases between. This chain's CDR3 is CASSWQNYGYTF. In DNA form, the CDR3 reads TGTGCCAGCAGTTGGCAGAACTATGGCTACACCTTC.

The chain recombines TRBV6-4 with TRBJ1-1, with D perhaps matching TRBD1 (5 bases). V dropped 5 bases and J dropped 4 bases, with 14 bases sitting between them. Germline values: CDR1 MRHNA, CDR2 SNTAGT. This CDR3 region has 14 residues. CDR3 in DNA: TGTGCCAGCAGTACGGACATGTCGGGCACTGAAGCTTTCTTT. Its protein is CASSTDMSGTEAFF.

The V call is TRBV6-6, the J call TRBJ2-3, with TRBD2 matching over 11 bases. J was trimmed by 4 bases and V by 4 bases; bases with no gene match: 1. Germline values: CDR1 MNHNY, CDR2 SVGAGI (reference sequence). The CDR3 totals 14 residues. CDR3 loop: CASSFSGGADTQYF. CDR3 in DNA: TGTGCCAGCAGTTTTAGCGGGGGGGCAGATACGCAGTATTTT.